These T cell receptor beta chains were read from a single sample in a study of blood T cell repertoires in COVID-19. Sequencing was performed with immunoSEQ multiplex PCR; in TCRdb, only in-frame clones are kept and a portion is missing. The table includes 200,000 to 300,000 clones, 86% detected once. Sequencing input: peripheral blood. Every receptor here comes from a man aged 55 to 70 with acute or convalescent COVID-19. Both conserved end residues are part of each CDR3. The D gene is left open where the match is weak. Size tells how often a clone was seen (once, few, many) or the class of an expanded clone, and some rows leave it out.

cdr3_nt: TGTGCCAGCAGCTTCGGGACAGGGAACTTTTCACCCCTCCACTTT; cdr3_aa: CASSFGTGNFSPLHF; v_call: TRBV7-8; cdr3_length: 15; d_call: TRBD1; clone_size: -; j_call: TRBJ1-6
cdr3_nt: TGTGCCAGCAGCCAACCGGGACACAACACTGAAGCTTTCTTT; cdr3_aa: CASSQPGHNTEAFF; v_call: TRBV3-1/TRBV3-2; cdr3_length: 14; d_call: -; clone_size: -; j_call: TRBJ1-1
cdr3_nt: TGTGCCTGGAGTGTCCTTTGGACAGAACAAGAGACCCAGTACTTC; cdr3_aa: CAWSVLWTEQETQYF; v_call: TRBV30; cdr3_length: 15; d_call: -; clone_size: few; j_call: TRBJ2-5
cdr3_nt: TGTGCCAGCAGATCGACAGGGGTAAGCAATCAGCCCCAGCATTTT; cdr3_aa: CASRSTGVSNQPQHF; v_call: TRBV28; cdr3_length: 15; d_call: TRBD1; clone_size: -; j_call: TRBJ1-5
cdr3_nt: TGCGCCAGCAGCTTGGAAGGGACAGGGGATAATTCACCCCTCCACTTT; cdr3_aa: CASSLEGTGDNSPLHF; v_call: TRBV5-1; cdr3_length: 16; d_call: TRBD1; clone_size: -; j_call: TRBJ1-6
cdr3_nt: TGTGCCAGCAACGCAGCGACTGAAGCTTTCTTT; cdr3_aa: CASNAATEAFF; v_call: TRBV28; cdr3_length: 11; d_call: -; clone_size: few; j_call: TRBJ1-1
cdr3_nt: TGCGCCAGCAGCCAGCCCCGGAGAGGGATTAACACTGAAGCTTTCTTT; cdr3_aa: CASSQPRRGINTEAFF; v_call: TRBV4-1; cdr3_length: 16; d_call: -; clone_size: -; j_call: TRBJ1-1
cdr3_nt: TGCGCCAGCAGCCTCAACAAATGGGACTCAACCAGGGCTTTCTTT; cdr3_aa: CASSLNKWDSTRAFF; v_call: TRBV4-3; cdr3_length: 15; d_call: -; clone_size: -; j_call: TRBJ1-1
cdr3_nt: TGTGCCAGCACCCCCCTAGCGGACACTGAAGCTTTCTTT; cdr3_aa: CASTPLADTEAFF; v_call: TRBV11-3; cdr3_length: 13; d_call: -; clone_size: -; j_call: TRBJ1-1
cdr3_nt: TGTGCCAGCAGCTTATTGCAGTCCTCCTACGAGCAGTACTTC; cdr3_aa: CASSLLQSSYEQYF; v_call: TRBV11-3; cdr3_length: 14; d_call: -; clone_size: -; j_call: TRBJ2-7
cdr3_nt: TGCGCCAGCAGCTTGCTTGGACAGTCCTACGAGCAGTACTTC; cdr3_aa: CASSLLGQSYEQYF; v_call: TRBV5-1; cdr3_length: 14; d_call: -; clone_size: -; j_call: TRBJ2-7